One and the same sample provided the 4 T cell receptor beta chains below, sequenced in a study of blood T cell repertoires in COVID-19. Assay used: immunoSEQ multiplex PCR; TCRdb lists only in-frame clones, some missing. The sample carries approximately 270,000 clones, about nine tenths recorded once. Sequencing input: peripheral blood. Source of these receptors: a man in his fifties or sixties with acute or convalescent COVID-19.

This chain connects TRBV19 to TRBJ2-2, with 9 nucleotides matching TRBD1. Per the germline V gene, CDR1 is LNHDA and CDR2 is SQIVND (reference sequence). J gave up 5 bases and V 4 bases, and 2 bases lay outside the gene matches. The CDR3 has 14 residues. In nucleotides, the CDR3 is TGTGCCAGTAGTAGAGGACAGGGGACCGGGGAGCTGTTTTTT. Protein sequence: CASSRGQGTGELFF.

The table lists this clone with a count of one. Other DNA variants within this sample encode the same CDR3. This chain joins TRBV5-1 and TRBJ2-3, with 9 bases identical to TRBD2. Per germline, CDR1 SGHRS and CDR2 YFSETQ. V shed 4 bases, J shed 3 bases, and the junction held 3 bases outside the gene matches. The CDR3 loop spans 14 amino acids. CDR3 bases: TGCGCCAGCAGCCCCGGACTAGCGACAGATACGCAGTATTTT. It is translated as CASSPGLATDTQYF.

The chain carries TRBV27 and TRBJ2-5; 7 nucleotides match TRBD2. V gave up 5 bases and J gave up 0 bases; unmatched junction bases: 9. Germline values: CDR1 MNHEY, CDR2 SMNVEV (reference sequence). This CDR3 is 16 amino acids long. CDR3: CASSVLRGVDQETQYF. The CDR3 region has the DNA TGTGCCAGCAGTGTTTTACGGGGGGTCGACCAAGAGACCCAGTACTTC.

The chain employs TRBV7-6 and TRBJ2-3, with 10 bases that match TRBD2. CDR3 size: 16 residues. Trimming at V came to 9 bases and at J to 0 bases, leaving 9 bases not matched to a gene. CDR1 and CDR2 (germline): SGHVS, FNYEAQ. The CDR3 sequence: CASTSSGGTSTDTQYF. The CDR3 DNA is TGTGCCAGTACGAGTAGCGGGGGGACTAGCACAGATACGCAGTATTTT.